The entry below describes one T cell receptor beta chain. Antigen: not known. It is unclear where the CDR3 begins or ends on the DNA, so no DNA is shown, and the CDR3 is as TCRdb lists it. This sample was taken from a study of CD8+CD57+ T cells in acquired aplastic anemia. Study-wide points: Patients were compared with controls for CD8+ Simpson's diversity, and no significant difference emerged.

The V gene's germline CDR1 is SNHLY and CDR2 FYNNEI. Including both end residues, the CDR3 is 15 amino acids long. Genomic DNA templated the TCR beta VDJ and CDR3 profiling. TCRdb called the reads again in MiXCR, with one record for every CDR3 protein. This sample yields 100,000 to 150,000 distinct CDR3 sequences, of which approximately 41% are seen a single time; about 2.7% belongs to the top ten. CD8+CD57+ cell expansion had been shown by flow cytometry in patients chosen for sequencing. V gene TRBV2 combines with J gene TRBJ2-5; no DNA check was done on the table's D call, TRBD1. This clonotype was obtained from a human donor with aplastic anemia. The sample was sorted CD4+, CD8+, or CD8+CD57+ T cells (not recorded which) from PBMCs. CDR3 in amino acids: CACSAREWGRETQYF.